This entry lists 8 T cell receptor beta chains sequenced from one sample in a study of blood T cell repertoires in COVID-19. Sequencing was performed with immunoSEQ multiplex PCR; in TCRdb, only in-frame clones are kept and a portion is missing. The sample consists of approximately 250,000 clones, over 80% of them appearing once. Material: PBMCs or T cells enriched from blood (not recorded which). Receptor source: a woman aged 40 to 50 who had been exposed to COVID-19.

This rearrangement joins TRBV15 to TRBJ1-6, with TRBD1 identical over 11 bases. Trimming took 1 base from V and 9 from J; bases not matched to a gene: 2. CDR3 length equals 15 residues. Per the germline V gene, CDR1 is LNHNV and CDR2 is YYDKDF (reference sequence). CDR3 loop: CATSRVGTGGSPLHF. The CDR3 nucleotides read TGTGCCACCAGCAGAGTGGGGACAGGGGGTTCACCCCTCCACTTT.

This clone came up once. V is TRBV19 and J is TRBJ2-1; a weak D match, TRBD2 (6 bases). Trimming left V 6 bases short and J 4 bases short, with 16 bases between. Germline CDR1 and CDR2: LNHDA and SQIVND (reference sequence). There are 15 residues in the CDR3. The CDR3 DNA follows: TGTGCCAGTAGGCGCCCGGGACTGGTATACAATGAGCAGTTCTTC. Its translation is CASRRPGLVYNEQFF.

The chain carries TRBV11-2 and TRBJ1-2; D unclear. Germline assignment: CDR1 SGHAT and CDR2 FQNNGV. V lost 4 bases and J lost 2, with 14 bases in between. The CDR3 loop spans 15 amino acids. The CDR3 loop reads CASSSNLRVNYGYTF. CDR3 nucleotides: TGTGCCAGCAGCTCAAATTTGAGGGTGAACTATGGCTACACCTTC.

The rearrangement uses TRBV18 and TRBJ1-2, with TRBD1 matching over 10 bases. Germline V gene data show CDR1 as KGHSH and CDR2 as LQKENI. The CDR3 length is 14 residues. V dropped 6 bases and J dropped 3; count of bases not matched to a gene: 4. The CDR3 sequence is CASSRDRGDYGYTF. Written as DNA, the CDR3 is TGTGCCAGCTCCCGGGACAGGGGCGACTATGGCTACACCTTC.

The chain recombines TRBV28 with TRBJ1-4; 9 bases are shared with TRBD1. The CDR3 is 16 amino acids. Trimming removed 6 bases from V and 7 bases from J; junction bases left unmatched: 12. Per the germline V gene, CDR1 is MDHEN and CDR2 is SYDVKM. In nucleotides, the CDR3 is TGTGCCAGCAGCTCTCGCCGGGACAGGGTGTCTGAAAAACTGTTTTTT. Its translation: CASSSRRDRVSEKLFF. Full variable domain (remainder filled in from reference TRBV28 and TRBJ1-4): DVKVTQSSRYLVKRTGEKVFLECVQDMDHENMFWYRQDPGLGLRLIYFSYDVKMKEKGDIPEGYSVSREKKERFSLILESASTNQTSMYLCASSSRRDRVSEKLFFGSGTQLSVL.

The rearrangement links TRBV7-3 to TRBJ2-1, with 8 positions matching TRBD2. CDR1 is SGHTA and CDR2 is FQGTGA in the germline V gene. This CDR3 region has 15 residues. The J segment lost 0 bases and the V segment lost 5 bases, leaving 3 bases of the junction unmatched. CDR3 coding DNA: TGTGCCAGCAGCCTTAGCGGGGTCTCCTACAATGAGCAGTTCTTC. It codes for CASSLSGVSYNEQFF.

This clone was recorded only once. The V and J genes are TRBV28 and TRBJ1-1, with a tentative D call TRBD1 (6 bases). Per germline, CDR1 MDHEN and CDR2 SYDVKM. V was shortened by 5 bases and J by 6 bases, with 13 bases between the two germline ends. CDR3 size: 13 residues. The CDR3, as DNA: TGTGCCAGCAGTCCCAGACAGGAGGCTGAAGCTTTCTTT. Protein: CASSPRQEAEAFF.

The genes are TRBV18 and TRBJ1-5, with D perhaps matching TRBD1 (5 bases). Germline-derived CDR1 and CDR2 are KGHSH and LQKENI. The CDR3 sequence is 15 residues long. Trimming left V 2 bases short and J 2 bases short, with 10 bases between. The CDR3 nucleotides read TGTGCCAGCTCACCAGGGGAAGGGGGCAATCAGCCCCAGCATTTT. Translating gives CASSPGEGGNQPQHF.